This TCR beta chain is drawn from a study of blood T cell repertoires in COVID-19. Study-wide context: Acute and convalescent COVID-19 specimens originated in the United States, Italy and Spain. PBMCs, B-cell-depleted T cells, or T cells provided the cDNA or gDNA that made up the material.

Study processing details: Reference gene primer amplification gave nucleated cell count estimates. Sequencing used immunoSEQ multiplex PCR; TCRdb keeps in-frame clones, though not all of them. That table is the source of V, J and clone size, and D and trimming were worked out from the DNA. Among about 160,000 clones, 60% to 85% were seen once, and the ten largest hold about 3%. V was cut by 5 bases and J by 7 bases, with 18 bases left in between. CDR3 length: 14 amino acids. Germline CDR1 and CDR2: LNHNV and YYDKDF (reference sequence). The chain links TRBV15 to TRBJ2-7; D is possibly TRBD2 (6 bases). The receptor was derived from a man aged 70 or older with acute or convalescent COVID-19. Sequenced input: peripheral blood. The CDR3 sequence is CATSPEGWAGEQYF. CDR3 sequence (DNA): TGTGCCACCAGCCCGGAGGGGTGGGCTGGGGAGCAGTACTTC.